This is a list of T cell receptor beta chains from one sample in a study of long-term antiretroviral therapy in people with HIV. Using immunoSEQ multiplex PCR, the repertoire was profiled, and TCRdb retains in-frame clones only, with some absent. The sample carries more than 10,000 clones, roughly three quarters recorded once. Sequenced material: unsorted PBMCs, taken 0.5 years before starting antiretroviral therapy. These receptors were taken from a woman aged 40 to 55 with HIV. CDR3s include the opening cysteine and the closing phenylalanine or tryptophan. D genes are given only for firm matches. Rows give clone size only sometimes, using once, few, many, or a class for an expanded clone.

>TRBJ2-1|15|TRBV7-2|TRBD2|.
TGTGCCAGCAGCCCTACTAGCGGGGGGAACAATGAGCAGTTCTTC
CASSPTSGGNNEQFF
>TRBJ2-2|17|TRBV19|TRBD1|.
TGTGCCAGTAGTGTCGTATCTGGGACAGGGGTGTACGGGGAGCTGTTTTTT
CASSVVSGTGVYGELFF
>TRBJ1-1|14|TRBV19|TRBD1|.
TGTGCCAGTAGTACGCCACAGGGGACGGCTGAAGCTTTCTTT
CASSTPQGTAEAFF
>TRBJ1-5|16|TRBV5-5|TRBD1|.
TGTGCCAGCAGCGTCGGGACAGGGTTTGGCAATCAGCCCCAGCATTTT
CASSVGTGFGNQPQHF
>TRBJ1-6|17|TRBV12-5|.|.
TGTGCTAGTGGTTTGTCGGGAGGTAGCTCCTATAATTCACCCCTCCACTTT
CASGLSGGSSYNSPLHF
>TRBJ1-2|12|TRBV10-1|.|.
TGCGCCAGCAGTGCAGGCCGACAAGGCTACACCTTC
CASSAGRQGYTF
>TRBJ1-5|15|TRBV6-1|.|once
TGTGCCAGCAGTGACGTAACAGGGAGTAATCAGCCCCAGCATTTT
CASSDVTGSNQPQHF
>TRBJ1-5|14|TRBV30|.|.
TGTGCCTGGAGTGTAGGGGCGGGGGATCAGCCCCAGCATTTT
CAWSVGAGDQPQHF
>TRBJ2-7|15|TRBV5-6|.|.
TGTGCCAGCAGCTTGAGCGGGACAGCCAGTTACGAGCAGTACTTC
CASSLSGTASYEQYF
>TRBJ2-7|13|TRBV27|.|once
TGTGCCAGCAAATGGACTGGCACCTACGAGCAGTACTTC
CASKWTGTYEQYF
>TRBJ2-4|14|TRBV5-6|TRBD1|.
TGTGCCAGCAGCTTAGACAGGGTAACCAACATTCAGTACTTC
CASSLDRVTNIQYF
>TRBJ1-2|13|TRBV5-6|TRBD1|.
TGTGCCAGCAGGTCGACAGGGATCTATGGCTACACCTTC
CASRSTGIYGYTF
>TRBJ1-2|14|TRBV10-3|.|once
TGTGCCATCAGTGAGTCCTCGGGTTACTATGGCTACACCTTC
CAISESSGYYGYTF
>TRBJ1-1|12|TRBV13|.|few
TGTGCCAGCAGCTTAATGGGGACTGAAGCTTTCTTT
CASSLMGTEAFF
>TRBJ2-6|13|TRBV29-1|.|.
TGCAGCGTTCGGACGGCTGGGGCCAACGTCCTGACTTTC
CSVRTAGANVLTF
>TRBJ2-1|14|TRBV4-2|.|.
TGTGCCAGCATGGACTCCCGCTCCTACAATGAGCAGTTCTTC
CASMDSRSYNEQFF
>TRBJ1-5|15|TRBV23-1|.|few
TGCGCCAGCGGAGAGGACAGCGGGGTTAATCAGCCCCAGCATTTT
CASGEDSGVNQPQHF
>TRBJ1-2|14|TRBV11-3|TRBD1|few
TGTGCCAGCAGCCCAACCCAGGGGGCGCGAGGCTACACCTTC
CASSPTQGARGYTF
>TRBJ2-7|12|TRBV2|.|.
TGTGCCAGCAGTACATACTCCTACGAGCAGTACTTC
CASSTYSYEQYF
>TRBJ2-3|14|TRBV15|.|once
TGTGCCACCAGCCCGGGCGGAGGGGCAGATACGCAGTATTTT
CATSPGGGADTQYF
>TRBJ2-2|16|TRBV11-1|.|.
TGTGCCAGCAGCCATCTTTCCCAAACGAACACCGGGGAGCTGTTTTTT
CASSHLSQTNTGELFF
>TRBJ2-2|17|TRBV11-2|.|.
TGTGCCAGCAGGAACGGGGTGGCGGGAATCAACACCGGGGAGCTGTTTTTT
CASRNGVAGINTGELFF
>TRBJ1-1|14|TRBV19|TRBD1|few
TGTGCCAGTAGTGTAACAGGGGGCGGCACTGAAGCTTTCTTT
CASSVTGGGTEAFF
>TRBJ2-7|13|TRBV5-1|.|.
TGCGCCAGCAGCCCAGTCTCCTCCTACGAGCAGTACTTC
CASSPVSSYEQYF
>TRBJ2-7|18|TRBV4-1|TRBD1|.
TGCGCCAGCAGCCAAGAGGCCCGGACAGGGGCCATCTCCTACGAGCAGTACTTC
CASSQEARTGAISYEQYF
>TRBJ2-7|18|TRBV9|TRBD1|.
TGTGCCAGCAGCGTAGAGGGGGACAGGCTTCCCTCAATTTACGAGCAGTACTTC
CASSVEGDRLPSIYEQYF
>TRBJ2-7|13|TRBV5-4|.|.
TGTGCCAGCAGCTTTGGACCCCTATACGAGCAGTACTTC
CASSFGPLYEQYF
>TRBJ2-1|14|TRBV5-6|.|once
TGTGCCAGCAGCGGGGGAGTCTCCTACAATGAGCAGTTCTTC
CASSGGVSYNEQFF
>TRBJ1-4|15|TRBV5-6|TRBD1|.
TGTGCCAGCAGCTTGTCCGGGACAGGAGGCGAAAAACTGTTTTTT
CASSLSGTGGEKLFF
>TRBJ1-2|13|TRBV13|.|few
TGTGCCAGCAGCCTCAGGGGCGACTATGGCTACACCTTC
CASSLRGDYGYTF
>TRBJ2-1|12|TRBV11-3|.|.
TGTGCCAGCAGCTTAGGAGGGGCAAGGCAGTTCTTC
CASSLGGARQFF
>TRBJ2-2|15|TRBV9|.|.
TGTGCCAGCAGTTTACTGAGTCAGGGATACGGGGAGCTGTTTTTT
CASSLLSQGYGELFF
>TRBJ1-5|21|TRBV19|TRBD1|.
TGTGCCAGTAGTCTTCGGGACAGGGAACCCAATATAGAGGGGAGCAATCAGCCCCAGCATTTT
CASSLRDREPNIEGSNQPQHF
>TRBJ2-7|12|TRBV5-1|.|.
TGCGCCAGCACCGATGACAGCAACGAGCAGTACTTC
CASTDDSNEQYF
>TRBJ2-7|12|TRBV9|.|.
TGTGCCAGCAGCTTTACAGGGCACGAGCAGTACTTC
CASSFTGHEQYF
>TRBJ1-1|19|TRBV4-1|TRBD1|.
TGCGCCAGCAGCCAAGAGAGGTTGCAGGGGGCTGATATGAACACTGAAGCTTTCTTT
CASSQERLQGADMNTEAFF
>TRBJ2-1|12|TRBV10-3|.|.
TGTGCCATCAGTGGAGGCCAGGCTGAGCAGTTCTTC
CAISGGQAEQFF
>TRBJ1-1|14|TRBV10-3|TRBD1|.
TGTGCCATCAGGGGACAGCTCTCGAACACTGAAGCTTTCTTT
CAIRGQLSNTEAFF
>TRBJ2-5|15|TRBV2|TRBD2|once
TGTGCCCGTGGGATGACTAGCGGGAGATCGGAGACCCAGTACTTC
CARGMTSGRSETQYF
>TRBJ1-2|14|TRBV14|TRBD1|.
TGTGCCAGCAGCCAAGAAGCCAGGGGGCAGGGCTACACCTTC
CASSQEARGQGYTF
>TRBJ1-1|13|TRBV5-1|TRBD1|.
TGCGCCAGCAGCCTTACAGGGGACACTGAAGCTTTCTTT
CASSLTGDTEAFF
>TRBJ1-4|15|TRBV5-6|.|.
TGTGCCAGCAGCGGCACAGGGAGGGGACAAGAAAAACTGTTTTTT
CASSGTGRGQEKLFF
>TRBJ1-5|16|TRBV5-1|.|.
TGCGCCAGCAGCCCCGAAGGCGGGGGGAGGATTCAGCCCCAGCATTTT
CASSPEGGGRIQPQHF
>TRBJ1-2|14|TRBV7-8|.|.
TGTGCCAGCAGCCCCCGGGTAGAGCGCTATGGCTACACCTTC
CASSPRVERYGYTF
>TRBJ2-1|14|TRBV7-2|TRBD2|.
TGTGCCAGCAGCAGCGGGAGGGCCTACAATGAGCAGTTCTTC
CASSSGRAYNEQFF
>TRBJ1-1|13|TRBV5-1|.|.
TGCGCCAGCAGCTCAGGACAAAACACTGAAGCTTTCTTT
CASSSGQNTEAFF
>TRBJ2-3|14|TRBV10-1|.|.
TGCGCCAGCAGTGAGCTCGACTTTTCAGATACGCAGTATTTT
CASSELDFSDTQYF
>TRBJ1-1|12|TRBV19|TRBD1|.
TGTGCCATAAAACAGGGGGCCACTGAAGCTTTCTTT
CAIKQGATEAFF
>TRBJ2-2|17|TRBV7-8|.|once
TGTGCCAGCCTTCAAGCCCGGGCAGGAGGAAACACCGGGGAGCTGTTTTTT
CASLQARAGGNTGELFF
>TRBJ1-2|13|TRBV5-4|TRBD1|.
TGTGCCAGCAGCGAAGACAGGGCCTATGGCTACACCTTC
CASSEDRAYGYTF
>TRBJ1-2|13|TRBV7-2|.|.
TGTGCCAGCAGCTTCGGAGGACAGTATGGCTACACCTTC
CASSFGGQYGYTF
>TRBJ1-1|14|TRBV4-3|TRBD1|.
TGCGCCAGCAGCCAAGATAGGGGACAGCTTGAAGCTTTCTTT
CASSQDRGQLEAFF
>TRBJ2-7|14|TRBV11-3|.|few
TGTGCCAGCAGCGTGACTAGTAGCTCCTACGAGCAGTACTTC
CASSVTSSSYEQYF
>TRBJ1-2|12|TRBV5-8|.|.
TGTGCCAGCCGCTACAGATACTATGGCTACACCTTC
CASRYRYYGYTF
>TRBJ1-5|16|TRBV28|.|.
TGTGCCAGCAGTTCGAGCGGAAGGGCAGCTAATCAGCCCCAGCATTTT
CASSSSGRAANQPQHF
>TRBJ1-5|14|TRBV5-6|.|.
TGTGCCAGCAGCTTGGTAGGGTCTATTCAGCCCCAGCATTTT
CASSLVGSIQPQHF
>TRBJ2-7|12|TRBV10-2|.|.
TGCGCCAGCAGAGAACTAGGCTACGAGCAGTACTTC
CASRELGYEQYF
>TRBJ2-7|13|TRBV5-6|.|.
TGTGCCAGCAGGTTGTGGGGAGGCTACGAGCAGTACTTC
CASRLWGGYEQYF
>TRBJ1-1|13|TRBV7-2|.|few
TGTGCCAGCAGCTTAAATGGATACACTGAAGCTTTCTTT
CASSLNGYTEAFF